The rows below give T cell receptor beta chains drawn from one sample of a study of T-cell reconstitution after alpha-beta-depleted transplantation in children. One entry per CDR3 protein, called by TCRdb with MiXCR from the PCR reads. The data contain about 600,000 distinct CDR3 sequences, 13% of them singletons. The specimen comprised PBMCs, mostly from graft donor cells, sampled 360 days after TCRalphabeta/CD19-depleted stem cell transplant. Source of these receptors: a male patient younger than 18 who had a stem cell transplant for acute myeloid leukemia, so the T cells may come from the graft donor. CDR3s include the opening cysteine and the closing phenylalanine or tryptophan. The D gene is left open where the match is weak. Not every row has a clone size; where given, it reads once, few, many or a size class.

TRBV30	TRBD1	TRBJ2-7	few	CAWTGRGLYEQYF	TGTGCCTGGACCGGCAGGGGGCTATACGAGCAGTACTTC
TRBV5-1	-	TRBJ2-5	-	CASSLHSETQYF	TGCGCCAGCAGCTTGCACTCGGAGACCCAGTACTTC
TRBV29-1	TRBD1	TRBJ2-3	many	CSVDPGQTSTDTQYF	TGCAGCGTTGATCCGGGACAGACTAGCACAGATACGCAGTATTTT
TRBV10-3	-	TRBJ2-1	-	CAISDVPSYNEQFF	TGTGCCATCAGTGATGTCCCCTCCTACAATGAGCAGTTCTTC
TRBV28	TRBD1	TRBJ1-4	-	CASSMPGQGSEKLFF	TGTGCCAGCAGTATGCCGGGACAGGGAAGTGAAAAACTGTTTTTT
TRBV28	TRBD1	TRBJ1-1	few	CASSLTGTGAEAFF	TGTGCCAGCAGTTTAACCGGGACAGGGGCTGAAGCTTTCTTT
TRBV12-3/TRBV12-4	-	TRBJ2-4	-	CASSLEPRFKNIQYF	TGTGCCAGCAGTTTAGAGCCCCGATTCAAAAACATTCAGTACTTC
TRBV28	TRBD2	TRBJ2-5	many	CASSNRTSPNKETQYF	TGTGCCAGCAGCAACCGGACTAGCCCAAACAAAGAGACCCAGTACTTC
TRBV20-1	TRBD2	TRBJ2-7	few	CSARDWLAGVEQYF	TGCAGTGCTAGAGATTGGCTAGCGGGAGTCGAGCAGTACTTC
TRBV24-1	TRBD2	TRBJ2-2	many	CATSGRALTGELFF	TGTGCCACCAGCGGGAGGGCATTGACCGGGGAGCTGTTTTTT
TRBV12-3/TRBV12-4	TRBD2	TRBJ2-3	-	CASSWETSGAAFTDTLYF	TGTGCCAGCAGTTGGGAGACTAGCGGGGCCGCCTTCACAGATACGCTGTATTTT
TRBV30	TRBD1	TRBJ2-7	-	CAWSGGQGHHEQYF	TGTGCCTGGAGTGGGGGACAGGGGCATCACGAGCAGTACTTC
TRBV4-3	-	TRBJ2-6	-	CASSQVQGAGANVLTF	TGCGCCAGCAGCCAGGTACAGGGAGCAGGGGCCAACGTCCTGACTTTC
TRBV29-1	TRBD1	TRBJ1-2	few	CSVKQGNYGYTF	TGCAGCGTAAAACAGGGGAACTATGGCTACACCTTC
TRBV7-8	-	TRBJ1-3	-	CASSVRASWGNTIYF	TGTGCCAGCAGCGTCCGGGCCTCGTGGGGAAACACCATATATTTT
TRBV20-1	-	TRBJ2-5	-	CSAKGFRPQETQYF	TGCAGTGCTAAAGGTTTCAGGCCACAAGAGACCCAGTACTTC
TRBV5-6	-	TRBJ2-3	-	CASSLVTLAADTQYF	TGTGCCAGCAGCTTGGTCACTTTAGCCGCAGATACGCAGTATTTT
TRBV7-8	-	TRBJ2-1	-	CASSPRGVGNEQFF	TGTGCCAGCAGCCCGAGGGGGGTGGGCAATGAGCAGTTCTTC
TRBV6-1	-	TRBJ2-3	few	CASSVPLPVGPGTDTQYF	TGTGCCAGCAGTGTTCCTCTTCCAGTTGGGCCGGGGACAGATACGCAGTATTTT
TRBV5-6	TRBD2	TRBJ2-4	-	CAISPGTSGRLASDKNIQYF	TGTGCCATCAGCCCCGGGACTAGCGGGAGACTAGCATCTGACAAAAACATTCAGTACTTC
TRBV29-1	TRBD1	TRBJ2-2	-	CSVDLPGQGVTGELFF	TGCAGCGTTGACCTTCCCGGACAGGGGGTAACCGGGGAGCTGTTTTTT
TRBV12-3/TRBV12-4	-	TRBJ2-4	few	CASSTGAGLPSIQYF	TGTGCCAGCAGTACCGGGGCAGGCCTTCCCAGCATTCAGTACTTC
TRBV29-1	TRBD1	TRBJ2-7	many	CSARHRDRGYEQYF	TGCAGCGCCAGACACCGGGACAGGGGCTACGAGCAGTACTTC
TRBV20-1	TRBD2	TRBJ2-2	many	CSARLAGGTGELFF	TGCAGTGCGCGACTAGCGGGAGGCACCGGGGAGCTGTTTTTT
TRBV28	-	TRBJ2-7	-	CASSAGHRTSYEQYF	TGTGCCAGCTCCGCGGGACACCGGACATCCTACGAGCAGTACTTC
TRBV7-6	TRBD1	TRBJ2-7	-	CASSLASGGYEQYF	TGTGCCAGCAGCTTAGCGTCAGGGGGCTACGAGCAGTACTTC
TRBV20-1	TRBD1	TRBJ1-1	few	CSARSGQGWGNTEAFF	TGCAGTGCTAGATCGGGACAGGGGTGGGGGAACACTGAAGCTTTCTTT
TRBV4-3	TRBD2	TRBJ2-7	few	CASSPSKGGTSGRSYEQYF	TGCGCCAGCAGCCCCTCGAAAGGGGGAACTAGCGGGAGATCCTACGAGCAGTACTTC
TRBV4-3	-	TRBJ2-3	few	CASSQVRGVWQYF	TGCGCCAGCAGCCAAGTTAGAGGGGTTTGGCAGTATTTT